This T cell receptor (beta chain) was sequenced for a study of OX40 agonist ivuxolimab in advanced cancers. Study overall: Patients received ivuxolimab, an intravenous treatment, every 2 weeks at 0.01 to 10 mg/kg.

Points from the study as a whole: Expanded clones tended on average to be more numerous among CD8+ T cells than CD4+.

Sequencing was performed with immunoSEQ multiplex PCR; in TCRdb, only in-frame clones are kept and a portion is missing. The sample has 35,000 to 55,000 clones; around four fifths are singletons. As to this clone: The antigen remains unidentified.

The sample in question was CD4+ or CD8+ T cells sorted from blood, obtained in a trial of the OX40 agonist ivuxolimab. This TCR derives from an adult with an advanced solid tumor such as melanoma, head and neck, liver or kidney cancer.

For the CDR3, the DNA is TGTGCCAGCAGCCCCCTAAGGGAAGTGGGCACTGAAGCTTTCTTT. Protein sequence: CASSPLREVGTEAFF. J is TRBJ1-1 and V is TRBV28; no reliable D call. This CDR3 has 15 amino acids. Germline assignment: CDR1 MDHEN and CDR2 SYDVKM. V lost 6 bases and J lost 4, with 18 bases in between. The variable domain in full, completed from reference TRBV28 and TRBJ1-1, reads DVKVTQSSRYLVKRTGEKVFLECVQDMDHENMFWYRQDPGLGLRLIYFSYDVKMKEKGDIPEGYSVSREKKERFSLILESASTNQTSMYLCASSPLREVGTEAFFGQGTRLTVV.